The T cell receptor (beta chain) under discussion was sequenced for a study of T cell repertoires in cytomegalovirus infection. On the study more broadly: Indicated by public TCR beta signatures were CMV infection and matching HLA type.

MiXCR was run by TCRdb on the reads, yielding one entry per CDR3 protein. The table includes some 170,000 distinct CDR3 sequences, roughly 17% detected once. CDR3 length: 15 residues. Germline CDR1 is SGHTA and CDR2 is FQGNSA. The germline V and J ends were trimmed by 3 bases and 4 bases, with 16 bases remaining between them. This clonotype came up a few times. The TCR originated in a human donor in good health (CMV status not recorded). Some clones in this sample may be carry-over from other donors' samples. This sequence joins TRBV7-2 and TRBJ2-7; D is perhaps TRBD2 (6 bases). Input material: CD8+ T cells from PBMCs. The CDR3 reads CASSFRRGAGYEQYF. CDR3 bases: TGTGCCAGCAGCTTTCGGAGGGGCGCGGGTTACGAGCAGTACTTC.